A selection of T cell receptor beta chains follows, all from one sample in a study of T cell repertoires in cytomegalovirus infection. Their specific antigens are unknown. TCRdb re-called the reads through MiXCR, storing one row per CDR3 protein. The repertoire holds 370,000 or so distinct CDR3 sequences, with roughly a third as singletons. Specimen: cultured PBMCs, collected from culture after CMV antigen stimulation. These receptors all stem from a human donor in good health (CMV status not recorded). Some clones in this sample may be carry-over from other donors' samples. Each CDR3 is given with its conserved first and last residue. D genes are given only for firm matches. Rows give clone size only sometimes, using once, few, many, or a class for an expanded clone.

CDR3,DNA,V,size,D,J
CASSLNELGDTQYF,TGTGCCAGCAGCTTAAACGAGTTAGGAGATACGCAGTATTTT,TRBV7-8,many,.,TRBJ2-3
CAMTPGQGAGNYGYTF,TGTGCCATGACACCGGGACAGGGGGCTGGGAACTATGGCTACACCTTC,TRBV10-3,once,TRBD1,TRBJ1-2
CAWSTRGGDRGSQHF,TGTGCCTGGAGTACTAGGGGCGGGGACCGTGGGTCCCAGCATTTT,TRBV30,.,.,TRBJ1-5
CASSQDKGVETQYF,TGTGCCAGCAGCCAAGATAAGGGCGTAGAGACCCAGTACTTC,TRBV3-1,.,.,TRBJ2-5
CASSPRSRSSGNTIYF,TGTGCCAGCAGCCCCCGTTCAAGATCCTCTGGAAACACCATATATTTT,TRBV7-2,.,.,TRBJ1-3
CASSDPPGRADTQYF,TGTGCCAGCAGCGACCCCCCCGGGAGGGCCGATACGCAGTATTTT,TRBV9,few,TRBD2,TRBJ2-3
CASSERGSSGFYNEQFF,TGTGCCAGCAGCGAACGTGGATCTAGCGGGTTTTACAATGAGCAGTTCTTC,TRBV7-9,few,TRBD2,TRBJ2-1
CASSWFGTSDYNEQFF,TGTGCCAGCAGCTGGTTTGGGACTAGCGACTACAATGAGCAGTTCTTC,TRBV7-9,.,TRBD2,TRBJ2-1
CASSFRTEPLNTEAFF,TGTGCCAGCAGCTTCCGGACGGAACCTTTGAACACTGAAGCTTTCTTT,TRBV7-9,.,.,TRBJ1-1
CASSESGTRTDTQYF,TGTGCCAGCAGCGAATCCGGGACTAGGACAGATACGCAGTATTTT,TRBV6-5,.,TRBD2,TRBJ2-3
CSAPGQGASYGYTF,TGCAGTGCTCCAGGCCAGGGGGCGTCCTATGGCTACACCTTC,TRBV20-1,.,TRBD1,TRBJ1-2
CASSPQSTSGTDTQYF,TGTGCCAGCAGCCCACAAAGTACTAGCGGAACAGATACGCAGTATTTT,TRBV7-2,few,TRBD2,TRBJ2-3
CASRGDSPQNTEAFF,TGTGCCAGCAGGGGGGACAGCCCTCAGAACACTGAAGCTTTCTTT,TRBV7-6,.,TRBD1,TRBJ1-1
CASSYSPDRGDGYTF,TGCGCCAGCAGCTACTCCCCCGACAGGGGGGATGGCTACACCTTC,TRBV4-1,.,TRBD1,TRBJ1-2
CAISEASANTGELFF,TGTGCCATCAGTGAAGCCTCCGCGAACACCGGGGAGCTGTTTTTT,TRBV10-3,.,.,TRBJ2-2
CASSLAGRRENPGELFF,TGTGCCAGCAGCTTAGCGGGGCGCAGGGAGAATCCCGGGGAGCTGTTTTTT,TRBV7-8,.,.,TRBJ2-2
CASSLGDYLTGELFF,TGTGCCAGCAGCTTGGGGGACTACCTCACCGGGGAGCTGTTTTTT,TRBV5-4,.,TRBD2,TRBJ2-2
CASSSITGGYTF,TGTGCCAGCAGTTCGATTACCGGGGGCTACACCTTC,TRBV6-5,few,.,TRBJ1-2
CASSLFGEVGYTF,TGTGCCAGCAGCTTATTCGGGGAGGTTGGCTACACCTTC,TRBV7-8,.,.,TRBJ1-2
CASSGGLEQFF,TGTGCCAGCTCAGGCGGGCTCGAGCAGTTCTTC,TRBV6-6,.,.,TRBJ2-1
CASSGPRDRGQATGYNEQFF,TGTGCCAGCAGTGGACCCAGGGACAGGGGGCAAGCAACGGGCTACAATGAGCAGTTCTTC,TRBV2,.,TRBD1,TRBJ2-1
CASSPLGSSGRAVDNEQFF,TGTGCCAGCAGCCCCCTAGGTAGTAGCGGGAGGGCCGTCGACAATGAGCAGTTCTTC,TRBV7-3,once,TRBD2,TRBJ2-1
CASRSVRALYNEQFF,TGTGCCAGCAGGTCGGTTCGGGCCTTGTACAATGAGCAGTTCTTC,TRBV11-2,few,.,TRBJ2-1
CASSGAGPNTEAFF,TGTGCCAGCTCGGGGGCTGGACCGAACACTGAAGCTTTCTTT,TRBV2,.,.,TRBJ1-1